This T cell receptor (beta chain) was recovered during a study of tissue T cells after allogeneic stem cell transplantation. Sequencing of TCRbeta CDR3 at survey depth gave sequences and template counts. Produced via immunoSEQ multiplex PCR; TCRdb's table is partial and in-frame only. The data contain approximately 22,000 clones, 72% of them seen just once; the ten biggest clones take up roughly 0.66%. The study's findings and limits: Anatomically similar tissues had similar TCR repertoires within each patient. Limitations included a small, clinically heterogeneous cohort and limited sampling depth. Across patients, clones rarely overlapped, yet motif clusters were shared tissue-specifically.

On this clone: What it recognizes is unknown. Each gene name is a mouse one. The CDR3 end falls 1 residue outside the read, so it is completed with the germline J gene.

CDR3 length: 16 residues. The trim removed 4 bases at V and 2 bases at J, leaving 3 bases unmatched. CDR1 is LGHDT and CDR2 is YNNKQL in the germline V gene (reference sequence). This rearrangement joins TRBV4 to TRBJ2-5; TRBD2 matches 13 bases. This TCR was sampled from a female BALB/c mouse in good health. For this strain, the MHC haplotype corresponds to H2-d. What was sequenced was spleen. The sequenced CDR3 bases are TGTGCCAGCAGCTTGGACTGGGGGGGCGCCCAAGACACCCAGTAC. The encoded protein is CASSLDWGGAQDTQY. The complete CDR3 protein is CASSLDWGGAQDTQYF.